This T cell receptor beta chain was recovered during a study of Ad26.COV2.S vaccination and SARS-CoV-2 variants. Study context: Donor got 5x10^10 or 1x10^11 viral particles of Ad26.COV2.S. Points from the study as a whole: Quantification of TCR breadth and depth may have yielded underestimates of total T cell responses.

For this clone: Its antigen is currently unknown.

Trimming stripped 6 bases from V and 2 bases from J, with 14 bases between. The CDR3 consists of 14 residues. CDR1 SGHDT and CDR2 YYEEEE come from the germline V gene. The data were produced by immunoSEQ multiplex PCR, yet TCRdb's version contains in-frame clones alone and is incomplete. Of hundreds of thousands of clones listed, about 89% are singletons. The treatment here: some 20 received Ad26.COV2.S at low or high dose, single or two shots; a few received placebo; per-sample allocation not given. Sampling was done on day 63 after the first vaccine or placebo injection. Boston supplied an adult donor aged 18-55 years. As its vector, the vaccine had Ad26, which expressed Wuhan-strain SARS-CoV-2 spike.

This TCR derives from a person aged 18 to 65 who received the Ad26.COV2.S COVID-19 vaccine or a placebo. The genes are TRBV5-6 and TRBJ1-2; unclear D gene. The specimen was peripheral blood, collected in a trial of Ad26.COV2.S vaccine versus placebo. As DNA, the CDR3 is TGTGCCAGCACCCCGAACGTTGTCAACTATGGCTACACCTTC. It is translated as CASTPNVVNYGYTF.